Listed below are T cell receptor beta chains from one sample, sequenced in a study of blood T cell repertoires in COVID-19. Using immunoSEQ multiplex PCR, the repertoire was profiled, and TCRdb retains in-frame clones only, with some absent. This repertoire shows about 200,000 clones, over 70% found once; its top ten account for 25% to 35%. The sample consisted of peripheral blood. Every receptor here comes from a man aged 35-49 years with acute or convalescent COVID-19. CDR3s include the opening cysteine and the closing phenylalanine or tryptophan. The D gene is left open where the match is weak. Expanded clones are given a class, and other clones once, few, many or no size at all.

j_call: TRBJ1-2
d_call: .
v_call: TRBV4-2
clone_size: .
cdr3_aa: CASSQTSGGPYGYTF
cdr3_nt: TGTGCCAGCAGCCAAACCTCGGGGGGTCCCTATGGCTACACCTTC

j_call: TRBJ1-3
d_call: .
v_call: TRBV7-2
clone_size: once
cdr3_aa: CASSLPEGGNTIYF
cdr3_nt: TGTGCCAGCAGCCTCCCCGAGGGCGGAAACACCATATATTTT

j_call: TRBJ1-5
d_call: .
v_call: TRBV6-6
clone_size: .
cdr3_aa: CASSYRGAMEPQHF
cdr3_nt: TGTGCCAGCAGTTATCGGGGGGCAATGGAGCCCCAGCATTTT

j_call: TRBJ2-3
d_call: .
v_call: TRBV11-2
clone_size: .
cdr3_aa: CASSPQGKGTDTQYF
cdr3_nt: TGTGCCAGCAGCCCCCAGGGGAAGGGGACAGATACGCAGTATTTT

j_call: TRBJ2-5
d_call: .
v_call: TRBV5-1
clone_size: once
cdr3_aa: CASSPSIGQETQYF
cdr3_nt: TGCGCCAGCAGCCCATCAATCGGGCAAGAGACCCAGTACTTC

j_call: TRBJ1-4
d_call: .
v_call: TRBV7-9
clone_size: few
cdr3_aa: CASSLESRHINEKLFF
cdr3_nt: TGTGCCAGCAGCTTAGAATCGCGACACATAAATGAAAAACTGTTTTTT

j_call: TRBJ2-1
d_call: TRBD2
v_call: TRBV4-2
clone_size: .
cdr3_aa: CASSQSPPGLAMMNEQFF
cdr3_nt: TGTGCCAGCAGCCAATCGCCCCCGGGACTAGCCATGATGAATGAGCAGTTCTTC

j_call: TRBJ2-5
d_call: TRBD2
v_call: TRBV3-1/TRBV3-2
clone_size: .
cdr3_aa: CASSQGRGRGETQYF
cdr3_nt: TGTGCCAGCAGCCAAGGACGCGGGAGAGGTGAGACCCAGTACTTC

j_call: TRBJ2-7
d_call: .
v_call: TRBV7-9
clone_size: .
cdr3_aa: CASSSRKDYEQYF
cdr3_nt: TGTGCCAGCAGCTCGCGGAAGGACTACGAGCAGTACTTC

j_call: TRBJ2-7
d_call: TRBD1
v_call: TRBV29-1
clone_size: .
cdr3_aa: CSVARGGGQYF
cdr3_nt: TGCAGCGTCGCCAGAGGGGGCGGTCAGTACTTC

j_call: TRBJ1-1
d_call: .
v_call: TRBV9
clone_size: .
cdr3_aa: CASSGGPAGEAFF
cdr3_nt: TGTGCCAGCAGCGGGGGTCCGGCGGGGGAAGCTTTCTTT

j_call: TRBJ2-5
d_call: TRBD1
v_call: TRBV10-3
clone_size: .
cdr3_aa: CAISEPKTGGVVETQYF
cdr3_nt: TGTGCCATCAGTGAGCCCAAGACAGGGGGCGTTGTAGAGACCCAGTACTTC

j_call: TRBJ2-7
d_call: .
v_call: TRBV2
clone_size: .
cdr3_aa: CASSEDRNSYEQYF
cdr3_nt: TGTGCCAGCAGTGAAGACAGGAACTCCTACGAGCAGTACTTC

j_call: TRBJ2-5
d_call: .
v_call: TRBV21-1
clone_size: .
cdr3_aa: CASSKISWPETQYF
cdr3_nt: TGTGCCAGCAGCAAGATTAGCTGGCCAGAGACCCAGTACTTC

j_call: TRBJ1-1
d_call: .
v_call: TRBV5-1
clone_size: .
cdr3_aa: CASSLDGRGYTEAFF
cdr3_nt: TGCGCCAGCAGCTTGGATGGCAGGGGTTACACTGAAGCTTTCTTT

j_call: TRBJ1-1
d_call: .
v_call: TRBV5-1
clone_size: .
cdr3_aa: CASGIMGGNTEAFF
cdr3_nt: TGCGCCAGCGGCATTATGGGGGGGAACACTGAAGCTTTCTTT

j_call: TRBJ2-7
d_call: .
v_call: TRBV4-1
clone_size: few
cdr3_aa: CASSQWGGPYEQYF
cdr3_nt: TGCGCCAGCAGCCAATGGGGCGGACCCTACGAGCAGTACTTC

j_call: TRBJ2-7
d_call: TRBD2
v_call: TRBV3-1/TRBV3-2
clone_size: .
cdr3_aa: CASSPLSGAYEQYF
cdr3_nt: TGTGCCAGCAGCCCACTCAGCGGGGCCTACGAGCAGTACTTC

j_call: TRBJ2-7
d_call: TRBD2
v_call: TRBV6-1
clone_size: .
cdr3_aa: CASSATRTSGNYEQYF
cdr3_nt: TGTGCCAGCAGTGCGACCCGGACTAGCGGGAACTACGAGCAGTACTTC

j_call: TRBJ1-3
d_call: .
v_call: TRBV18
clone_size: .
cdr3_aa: CASSPLVSSGNTIYF
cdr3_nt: TGTGCCAGCTCACCACTTGTATCGAGTGGAAACACCATATATTTT

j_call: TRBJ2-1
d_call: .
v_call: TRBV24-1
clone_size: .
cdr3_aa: CATSEGGTQFF
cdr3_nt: TGTGCCACCAGTGAGGGGGGTACGCAGTTCTTC

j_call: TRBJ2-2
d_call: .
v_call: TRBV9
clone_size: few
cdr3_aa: CASSGGTANTGELFF
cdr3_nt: TGTGCCAGCAGCGGCGGGACAGCGAACACCGGGGAGCTGTTTTTT

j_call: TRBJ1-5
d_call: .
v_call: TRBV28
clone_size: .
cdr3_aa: CASRTTLGRGGNQPQHF
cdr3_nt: TGTGCCAGCAGAACTACTTTAGGCAGGGGCGGAAATCAGCCCCAGCATTTT

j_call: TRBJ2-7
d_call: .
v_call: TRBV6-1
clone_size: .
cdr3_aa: CASSEPSWTTIPYEQYF
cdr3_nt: TGTGCCAGCAGTGAACCTTCTTGGACGACTATACCCTACGAGCAGTACTTC

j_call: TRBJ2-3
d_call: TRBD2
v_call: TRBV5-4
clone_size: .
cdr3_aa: CASSHSGSPPDTQYF
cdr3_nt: TGTGCCAGCAGCCACAGCGGGAGTCCCCCAGATACGCAGTATTTT

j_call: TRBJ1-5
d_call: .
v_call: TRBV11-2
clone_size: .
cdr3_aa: CASSLDRNQPQHF
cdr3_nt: TGTGCCAGCAGCTTAGACAGGAATCAGCCCCAGCATTTT

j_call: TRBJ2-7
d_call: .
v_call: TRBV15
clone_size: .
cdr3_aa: CATSRGGRSSYEQYF
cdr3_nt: TGTGCCACCAGCAGAGGGGGCAGGAGCTCCTACGAGCAGTACTTC

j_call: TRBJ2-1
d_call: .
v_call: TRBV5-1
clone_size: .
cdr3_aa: CASSLARLAGGNEQFF
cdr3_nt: TGCGCCAGCAGCTTGGCCCGCCTAGCCGGAGGGAATGAGCAGTTCTTC

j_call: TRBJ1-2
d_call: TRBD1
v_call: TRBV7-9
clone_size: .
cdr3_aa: CASSLTGQGNGYTF
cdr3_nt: TGTGCCAGCAGCCTAACTGGACAGGGGAATGGCTACACCTTC

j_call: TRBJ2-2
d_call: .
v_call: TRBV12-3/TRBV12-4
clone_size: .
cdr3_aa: CASSLTSTGELFF
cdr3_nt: TGTGCCAGCAGCCTCACTAGTACCGGGGAGCTGTTTTTT

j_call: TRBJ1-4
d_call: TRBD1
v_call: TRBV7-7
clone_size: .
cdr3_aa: CASSSPAGDRDEKLFF
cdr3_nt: TGTGCCAGCAGCTCCCCGGCGGGGGACAGGGACGAAAAACTGTTTTTT

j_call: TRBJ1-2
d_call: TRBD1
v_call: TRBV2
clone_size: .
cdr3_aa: CASSVRDREVNGYTF
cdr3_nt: TGTGCCAGCAGTGTACGGGACAGGGAGGTGAATGGCTACACCTTC

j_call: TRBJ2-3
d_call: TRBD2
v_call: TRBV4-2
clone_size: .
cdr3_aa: CASSQGAAGAEEYF
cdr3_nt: TGTGCCAGCAGTCAAGGGGCAGCGGGAGCCGAGGAGTATTTT

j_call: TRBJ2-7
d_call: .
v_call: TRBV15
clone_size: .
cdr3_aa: CATSRDRGWAYEQYF
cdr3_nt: TGTGCCACCAGCAGAGATAGAGGGTGGGCCTACGAGCAGTACTTC

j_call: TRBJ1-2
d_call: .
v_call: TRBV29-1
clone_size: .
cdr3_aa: CSVDPGTHGDTF
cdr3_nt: TGCAGCGTTGACCCCGGGACTCACGGGGACACCTTC

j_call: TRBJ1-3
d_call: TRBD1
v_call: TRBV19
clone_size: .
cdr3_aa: CASSVRTGSGNTIYF
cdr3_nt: TGTGCCAGTAGTGTCCGGACAGGGTCCGGAAACACCATATATTTT

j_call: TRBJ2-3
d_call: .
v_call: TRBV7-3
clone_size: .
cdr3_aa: CASSLRGTSTDTQYF
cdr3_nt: TGTGCCAGCAGCTTAAGGGGGACTAGCACAGATACGCAGTATTTT

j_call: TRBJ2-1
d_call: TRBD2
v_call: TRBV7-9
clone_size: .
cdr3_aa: CASSPGFGGSGPGAEQFF
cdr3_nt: TGTGCCAGCAGCCCAGGGTTTGGCGGGAGTGGCCCGGGTGCAGAGCAGTTCTTC

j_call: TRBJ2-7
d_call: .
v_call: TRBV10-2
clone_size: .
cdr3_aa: CASSDITGTLTYEQYF
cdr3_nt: TGCGCCAGCAGTGATATCACCGGGACATTAACCTACGAGCAGTACTTC

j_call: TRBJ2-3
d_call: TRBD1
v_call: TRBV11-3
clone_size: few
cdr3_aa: CASSPRQGATDTQYF
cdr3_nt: TGTGCCAGCAGCCCCCGACAGGGGGCTACAGATACGCAGTATTTT

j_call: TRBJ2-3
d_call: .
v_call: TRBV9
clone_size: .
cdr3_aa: CASSYQGGGTDTQYF
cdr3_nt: TGTGCCAGCAGCTATCAGGGGGGCGGGACAGATACGCAGTATTTT

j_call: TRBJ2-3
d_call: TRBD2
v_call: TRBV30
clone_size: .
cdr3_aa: CAWSLTGLAPTDTQYF
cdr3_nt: TGTGCCTGGAGTTTGACGGGACTAGCGCCCACAGATACGCAGTATTTT

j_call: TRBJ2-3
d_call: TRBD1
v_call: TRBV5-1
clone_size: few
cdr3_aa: CASSLARTGGADTQYF
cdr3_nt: TGCGCCAGCAGCTTGGCACGAACAGGGGGCGCAGATACGCAGTATTTT

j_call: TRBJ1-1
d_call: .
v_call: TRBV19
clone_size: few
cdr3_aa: CASTAAWGRLTEAFF
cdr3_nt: TGTGCCAGTACCGCGGCCTGGGGGCGACTTACTGAAGCTTTCTTT

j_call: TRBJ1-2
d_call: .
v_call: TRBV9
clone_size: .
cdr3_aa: CASSTQGTPARGYTF
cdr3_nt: TGTGCCAGCAGCACCCAGGGGACACCTGCCCGTGGCTACACCTTC

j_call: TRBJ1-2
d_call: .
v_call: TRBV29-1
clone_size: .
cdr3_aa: CSAEHIYYGYTF
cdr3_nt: TGCAGCGCCGAACACATCTACTATGGCTACACCTTC

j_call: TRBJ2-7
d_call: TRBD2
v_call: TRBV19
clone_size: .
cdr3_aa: CASSIKLAGGYEQYF
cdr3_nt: TGTGCCAGTAGTATAAAACTAGCGGGTGGATACGAGCAGTACTTC

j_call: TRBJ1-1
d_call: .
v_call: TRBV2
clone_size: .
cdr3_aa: CASSDGSAGNTEAFF
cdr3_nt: TGTGCCAGCAGTGATGGCTCAGCAGGAAACACTGAAGCTTTCTTT

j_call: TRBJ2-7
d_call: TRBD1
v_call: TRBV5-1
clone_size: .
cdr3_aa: CASSPGTGEVEQYF
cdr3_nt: TGCGCCAGCAGCCCGGGGACAGGGGAAGTCGAGCAGTACTTC

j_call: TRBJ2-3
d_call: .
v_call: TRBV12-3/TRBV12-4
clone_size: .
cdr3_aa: CASSLAQGNTQYF
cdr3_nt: TGTGCCAGCAGTTTAGCGCAGGGGAATACGCAGTATTTT